This T cell receptor (beta chain) is drawn from a study of T cell changes during pregnancy in multiple sclerosis. The length of the CDR3 is 14 residues. V was cut by 7 bases and J by 5 bases, with 15 bases left in between. CDR1 MNHNY and CDR2 SVGAGI come from the germline V gene (reference sequence). Sequencing was performed with immunoSEQ multiplex PCR; in TCRdb, only in-frame clones are kept and a portion is missing. The table shows 39,000 or so clones, with almost 95% occurring only once. The sequence derives from a female donor with multiple sclerosis, enrolled in a pregnancy study. The sample here was CD8+ T cells from peripheral blood mononuclear cells, taken in the third trimester of pregnancy. V gene TRBV6-6 combines with J gene TRBJ1-5; the D gene is possibly TRBD1 (5 bases). The CDR3 protein is CASNSGVGDQPQHF. CDR3 DNA sequence: TGTGCCAGCAATAGTGGGGTAGGGGATCAGCCCCAGCATTTT.